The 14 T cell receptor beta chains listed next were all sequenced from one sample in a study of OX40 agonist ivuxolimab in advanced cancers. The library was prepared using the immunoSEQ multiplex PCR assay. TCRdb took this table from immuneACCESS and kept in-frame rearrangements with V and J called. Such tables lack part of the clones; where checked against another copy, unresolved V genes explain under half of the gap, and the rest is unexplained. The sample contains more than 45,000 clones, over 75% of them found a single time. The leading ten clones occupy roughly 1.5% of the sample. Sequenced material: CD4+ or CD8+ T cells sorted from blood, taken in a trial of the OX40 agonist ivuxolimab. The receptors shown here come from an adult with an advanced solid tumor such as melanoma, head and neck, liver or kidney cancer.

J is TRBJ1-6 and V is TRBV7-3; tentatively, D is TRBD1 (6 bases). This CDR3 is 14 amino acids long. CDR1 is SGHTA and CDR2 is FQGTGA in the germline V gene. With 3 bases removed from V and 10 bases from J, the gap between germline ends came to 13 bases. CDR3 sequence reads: CASSLGGLDSPLHF. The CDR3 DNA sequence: TGTGCCAGCAGCTTGGGGGGCTTGGACTCACCCCTCCACTTT.

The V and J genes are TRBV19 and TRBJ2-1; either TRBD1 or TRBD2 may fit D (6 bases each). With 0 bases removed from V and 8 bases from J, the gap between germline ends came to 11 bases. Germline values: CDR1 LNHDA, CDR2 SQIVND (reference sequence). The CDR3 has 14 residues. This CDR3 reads CASSIDRGLDEQFF. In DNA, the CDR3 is TGTGCCAGTAGTATAGATCGGGGGCTAGATGAGCAGTTCTTC.

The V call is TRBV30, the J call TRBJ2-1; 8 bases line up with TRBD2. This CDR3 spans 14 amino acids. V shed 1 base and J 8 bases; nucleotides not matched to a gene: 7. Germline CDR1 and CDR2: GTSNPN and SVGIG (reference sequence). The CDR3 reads CAWSAPGTSYEQFF. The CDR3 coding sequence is TGTGCCTGGAGTGCTCCCGGGACTAGTTATGAGCAGTTCTTC.

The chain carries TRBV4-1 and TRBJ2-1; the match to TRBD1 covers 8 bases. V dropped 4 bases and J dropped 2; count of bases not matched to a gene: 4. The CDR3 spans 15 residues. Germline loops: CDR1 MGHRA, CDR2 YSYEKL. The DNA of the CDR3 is TGCGCCAGCAGCCCTGGACAGGGTGCCTACAATGAGCAGTTCTTC. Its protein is CASSPGQGAYNEQFF.

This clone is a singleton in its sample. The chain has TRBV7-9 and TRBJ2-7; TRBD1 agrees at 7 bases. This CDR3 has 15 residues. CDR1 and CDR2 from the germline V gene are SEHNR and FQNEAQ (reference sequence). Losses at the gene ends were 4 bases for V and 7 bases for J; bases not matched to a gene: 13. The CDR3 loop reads CASSSDRAQVGEQYF. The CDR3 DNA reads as TGTGCCAGCAGCTCCGACAGGGCCCAAGTAGGGGAGCAGTACTTC.

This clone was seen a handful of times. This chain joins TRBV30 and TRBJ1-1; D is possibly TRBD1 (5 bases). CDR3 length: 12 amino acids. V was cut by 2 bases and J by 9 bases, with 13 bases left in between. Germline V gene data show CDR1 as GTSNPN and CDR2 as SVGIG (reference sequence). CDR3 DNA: TGTGCCTGGAGTAAACCGGGACGTCAAGCTTTCTTT. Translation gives CAWSKPGRQAFF.

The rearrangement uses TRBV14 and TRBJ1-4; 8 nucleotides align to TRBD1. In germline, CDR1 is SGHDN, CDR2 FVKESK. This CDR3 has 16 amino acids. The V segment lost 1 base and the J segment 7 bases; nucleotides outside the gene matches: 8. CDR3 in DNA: TGTGCCAGCAGCCAAGGGGTGGCCAGGGGGCTTGAAAAACTGTTTTTT. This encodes CASSQGVARGLEKLFF.

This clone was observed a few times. CDR3 bases: TGTGCCAGTAGTATGGCTAGCGGGAGGGCTAGGACCGGGGAGCTGTTTTTT. Translation: CASSMASGRARTGELFF. The gene calls are TRBV19 and TRBJ2-2, with 12 bases matching TRBD2. The CDR3 has 17 amino acids. Germline CDR1 reads LNHDA; CDR2 reads SQIVND (reference sequence). The ends lost 3 bases at V and 5 bases at J; junction bases unmatched: 7.

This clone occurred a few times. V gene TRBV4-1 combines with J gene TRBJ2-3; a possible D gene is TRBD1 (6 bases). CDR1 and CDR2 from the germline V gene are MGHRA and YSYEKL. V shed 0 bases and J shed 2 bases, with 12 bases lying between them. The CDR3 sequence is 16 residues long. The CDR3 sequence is CASSQDIGQLTDTQYF. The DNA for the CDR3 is TGCGCCAGCAGCCAAGATATAGGACAGCTCACAGATACGCAGTATTTT.

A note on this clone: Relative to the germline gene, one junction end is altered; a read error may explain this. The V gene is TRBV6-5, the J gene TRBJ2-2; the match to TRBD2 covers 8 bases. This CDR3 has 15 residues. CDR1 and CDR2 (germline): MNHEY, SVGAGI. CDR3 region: CVSSMGLVGAGELFF. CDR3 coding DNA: TGTGTCAGCAGTATGGGACTAGTTGGCGCCGGGGAGCTGTTTTTT.

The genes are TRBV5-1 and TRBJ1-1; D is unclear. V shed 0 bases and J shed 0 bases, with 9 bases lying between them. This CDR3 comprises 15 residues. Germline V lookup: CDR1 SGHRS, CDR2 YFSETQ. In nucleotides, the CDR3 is TGCGCCAGCAGCTTGGAGGCGCAGGTGAACACTGAAGCTTTCTTT. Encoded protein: CASSLEAQVNTEAFF.

CDR3 sequence: CASSYSSRTEAFF. In DNA, the CDR3 is TGTGCCAGCAGTTACTCTTCGCGCACTGAAGCTTTCTTT. The V call is TRBV6-5, the J call TRBJ1-1, with unresolved D. The CDR3 totals 13 residues. Germline loops: CDR1 MNHEY, CDR2 SVGAGI. V was cut by 0 bases and J by 4 bases, with 6 bases left in between.

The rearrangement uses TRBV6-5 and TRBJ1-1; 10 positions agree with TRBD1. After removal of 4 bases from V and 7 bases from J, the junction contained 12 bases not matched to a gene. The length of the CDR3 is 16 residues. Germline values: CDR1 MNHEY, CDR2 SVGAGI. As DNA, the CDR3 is TGTGCCAGCAGTTTAGGACAGGGGGTCCTCGGGAGTGAAGCTTTCTTT. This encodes CASSLGQGVLGSEAFF.

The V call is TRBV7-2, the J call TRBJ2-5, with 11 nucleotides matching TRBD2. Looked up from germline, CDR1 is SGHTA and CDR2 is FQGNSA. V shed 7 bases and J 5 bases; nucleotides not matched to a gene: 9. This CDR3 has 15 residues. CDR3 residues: CASTTSGGREETQYF. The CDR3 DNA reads TGTGCCAGCACTACTAGCGGGGGTCGCGAGGAGACCCAGTACTTC.